This TCR beta chain stems from a study of cytomegalovirus exposure and HLA in healthy donors. Both 60 Vbeta primers and 13 Jbeta primers went into the PCR. TCRdb's table, derived via immunoSEQ multiplex PCR, lists solely in-frame clones and lacks some. The repertoire holds 130,000 or so clones, over 60% seen once, with roughly 0.9% in the top ten. Concerning this clone itself: The antigen is not known.

Findings of the study overall: DRB1 showed the most TCR associations and HLA-C the fewest in a later analysis, as rates varied by HLA locus. Associated with HLA alleles at 0.05 false discovery rate in a later analysis were some 16,000 TCR beta sequences.

Material for sequencing was PBMCs. The origin of this receptor is a woman between 55 and 75 years old in good health and CMV-seronegative.

The CDR3 spells CASSPVVGGSYEQYF. CDR3 nucleotide sequence: TGTGCCAGCAGTCCCGTCGTGGGGGGCTCCTACGAGCAGTACTTC. This chain links TRBV28 with TRBJ2-7; perhaps TRBD2 as D (6 bases). The CDR3 covers 15 residues. V lost 5 bases and J lost 0, with 14 bases in between. CDR1 and CDR2 from the germline V gene are MDHEN and SYDVKM.